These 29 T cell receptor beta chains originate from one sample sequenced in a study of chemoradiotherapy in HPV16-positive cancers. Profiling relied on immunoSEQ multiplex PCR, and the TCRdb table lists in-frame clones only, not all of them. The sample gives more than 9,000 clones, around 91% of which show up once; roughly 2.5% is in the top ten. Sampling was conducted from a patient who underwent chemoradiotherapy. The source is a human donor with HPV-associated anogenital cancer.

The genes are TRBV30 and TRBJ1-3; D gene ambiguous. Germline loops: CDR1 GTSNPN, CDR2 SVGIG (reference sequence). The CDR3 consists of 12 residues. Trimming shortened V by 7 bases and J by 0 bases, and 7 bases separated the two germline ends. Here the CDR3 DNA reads TGTGCCTTGAAACGCTCTGGAAACACCATATATTTT. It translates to CALKRSGNTIYF.

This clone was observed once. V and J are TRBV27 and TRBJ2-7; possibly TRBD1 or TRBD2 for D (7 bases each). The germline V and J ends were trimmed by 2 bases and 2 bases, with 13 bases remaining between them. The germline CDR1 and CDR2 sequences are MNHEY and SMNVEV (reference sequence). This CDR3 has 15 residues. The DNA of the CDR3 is TGTGCCAGCAGTTTAGGGCAGGGGGGGACCTACGAGCAGTACTTC. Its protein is CASSLGQGGTYEQYF.

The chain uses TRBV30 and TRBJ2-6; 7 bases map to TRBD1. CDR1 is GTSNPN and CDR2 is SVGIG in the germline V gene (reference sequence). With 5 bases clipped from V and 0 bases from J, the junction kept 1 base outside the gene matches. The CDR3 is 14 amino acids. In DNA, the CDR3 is TGTGCCTGGGACAGGGACTCTGGGGCCAACGTCCTGACTTTC. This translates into CAWDRDSGANVLTF.

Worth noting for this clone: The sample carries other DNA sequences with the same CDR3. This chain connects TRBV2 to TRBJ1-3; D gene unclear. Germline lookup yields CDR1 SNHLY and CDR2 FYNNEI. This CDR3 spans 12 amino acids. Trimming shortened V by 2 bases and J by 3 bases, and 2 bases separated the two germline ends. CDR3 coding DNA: TGTGCCAGCAGTGAACTTGGAAACACCATATATTTT. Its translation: CASSELGNTIYF.

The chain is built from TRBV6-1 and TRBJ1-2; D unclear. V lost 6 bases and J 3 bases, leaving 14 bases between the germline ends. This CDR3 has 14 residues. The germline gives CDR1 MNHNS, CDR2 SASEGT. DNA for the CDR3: TGTGCCAGCAGCCCTGGATGGGCCGACTATGGCTACACCTTC. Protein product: CASSPGWADYGYTF.

This CDR3 is CASSPSDSMNEQFF. In DNA form, the CDR3 reads TGTGCCAGCAGCCCTAGTGATTCAATGAATGAGCAGTTCTTC. The chain recombines TRBV11-3 with TRBJ2-1; D unresolved. The germline V gene has CDR1 SGHNT and CDR2 YENEEA. This CDR3 has 14 amino acids. V was shortened by 5 bases and J by 7 bases, with 15 bases between the two germline ends.

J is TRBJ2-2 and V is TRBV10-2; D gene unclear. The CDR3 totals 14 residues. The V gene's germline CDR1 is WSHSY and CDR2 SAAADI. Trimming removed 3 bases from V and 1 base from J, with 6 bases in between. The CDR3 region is CASSELLNTGELFF. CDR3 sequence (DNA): TGCGCCAGCAGTGAACTACTGAACACCGGGGAGCTGTTTTTT.

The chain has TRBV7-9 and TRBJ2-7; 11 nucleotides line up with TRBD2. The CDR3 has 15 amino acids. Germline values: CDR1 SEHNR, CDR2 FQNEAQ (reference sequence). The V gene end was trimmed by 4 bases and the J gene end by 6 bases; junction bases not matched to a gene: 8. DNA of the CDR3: TGTGCCAGCAGCTATCTAGCGGGAGGCCCCCCCGAGCAGTACTTC. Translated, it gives CASSYLAGGPPEQYF.

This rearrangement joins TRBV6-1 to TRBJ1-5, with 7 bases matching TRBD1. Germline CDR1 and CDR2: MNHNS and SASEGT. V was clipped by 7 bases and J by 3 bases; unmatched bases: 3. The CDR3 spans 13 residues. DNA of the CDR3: TGTGCCAGCATACAGGGGAACAATCAGCCCCAGCATTTT. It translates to CASIQGNNQPQHF.

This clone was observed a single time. The CDR3 reads CASNPGTQKETQYF. CDR3 DNA sequence: TGTGCCAGTAATCCCGGGACCCAAAAAGAGACCCAGTACTTC. V usage is TRBV19 and J usage is TRBJ2-5, with D possibly being TRBD1 or TRBD2 (5 bases each). Germline lookup yields CDR1 LNHDA and CDR2 SQIVND (reference sequence). The V end lost 7 bases, the J end lost 3 bases, and 15 bases lay between the germline ends. CDR3 length: 14 residues.

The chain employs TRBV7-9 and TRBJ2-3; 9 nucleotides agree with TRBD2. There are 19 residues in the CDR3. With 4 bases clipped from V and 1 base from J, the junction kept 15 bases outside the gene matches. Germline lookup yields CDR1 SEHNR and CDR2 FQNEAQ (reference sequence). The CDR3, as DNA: TGTGCCAGCAGCTCCCAAGTCCTTAGCGGGAGAGTTCGCACAGATACGCAGTATTTT. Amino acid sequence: CASSSQVLSGRVRTDTQYF. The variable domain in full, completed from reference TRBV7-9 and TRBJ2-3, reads DTGVSQNPRHKITKRGQNVTFRCDPISEHNRLYWYRQTLGQGPEFLTYFQNEAQLEKSRLLSDRFSAERPKGSFSTLEIQRTEQGDSAMYLCASSSQVLSGRVRTDTQYFGPGTRLTVL.

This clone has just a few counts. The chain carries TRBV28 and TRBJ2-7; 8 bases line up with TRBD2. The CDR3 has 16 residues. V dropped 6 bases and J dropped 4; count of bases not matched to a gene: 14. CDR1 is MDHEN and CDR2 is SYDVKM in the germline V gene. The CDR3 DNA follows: TGTGCCAGCAGCAAGACGGGAGGGAGGGGACGATACGAGCAGTACTTC. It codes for CASSKTGGRGRYEQYF.

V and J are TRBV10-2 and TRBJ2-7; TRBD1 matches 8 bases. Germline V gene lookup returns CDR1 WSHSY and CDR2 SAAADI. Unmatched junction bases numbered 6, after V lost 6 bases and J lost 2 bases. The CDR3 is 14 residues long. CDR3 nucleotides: TGCGCCAGCAGCGTCACACAGGGGGCCTACGAGCAGTACTTC. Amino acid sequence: CASSVTQGAYEQYF.

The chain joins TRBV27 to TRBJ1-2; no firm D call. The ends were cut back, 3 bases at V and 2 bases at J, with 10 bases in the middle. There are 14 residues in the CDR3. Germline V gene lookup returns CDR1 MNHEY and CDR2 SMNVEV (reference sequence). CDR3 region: CASSFSGQNYGYTF. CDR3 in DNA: TGTGCCAGCAGTTTCTCGGGTCAGAACTATGGCTACACCTTC.

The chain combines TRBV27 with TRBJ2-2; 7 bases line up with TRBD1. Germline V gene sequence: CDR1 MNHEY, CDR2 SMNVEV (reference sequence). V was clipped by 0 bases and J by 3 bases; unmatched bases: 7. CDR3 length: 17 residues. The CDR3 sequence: CASSLSRGGSDTGELFF. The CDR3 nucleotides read TGTGCCAGCAGTTTATCGAGAGGGGGCTCGGACACCGGGGAGCTGTTTTTT.

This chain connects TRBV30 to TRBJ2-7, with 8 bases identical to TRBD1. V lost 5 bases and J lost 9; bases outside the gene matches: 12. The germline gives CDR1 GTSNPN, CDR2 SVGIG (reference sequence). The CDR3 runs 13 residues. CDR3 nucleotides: TGTGCCTGGGACACAGGGGGTCCCTTTGGGCAGTACTTC. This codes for CAWDTGGPFGQYF. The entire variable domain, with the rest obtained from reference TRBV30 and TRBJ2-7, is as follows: SQTIHQWPATLVQPVGSPLSLECTVEGTSNPNLYWYRQAAGRGLQLLFYSVGIGQISSEVPQNLSASRPQDRQFILSSKKLLLSDSGFYLCAWDTGGPFGQYFGPGTRLTVT.

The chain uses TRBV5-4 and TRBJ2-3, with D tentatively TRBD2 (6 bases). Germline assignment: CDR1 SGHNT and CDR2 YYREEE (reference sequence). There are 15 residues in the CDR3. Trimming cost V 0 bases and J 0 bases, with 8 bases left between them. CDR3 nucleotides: TGTGCCAGCAGCTTGGGGGAGGTTAGCACAGATACGCAGTATTTT. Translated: CASSLGEVSTDTQYF.

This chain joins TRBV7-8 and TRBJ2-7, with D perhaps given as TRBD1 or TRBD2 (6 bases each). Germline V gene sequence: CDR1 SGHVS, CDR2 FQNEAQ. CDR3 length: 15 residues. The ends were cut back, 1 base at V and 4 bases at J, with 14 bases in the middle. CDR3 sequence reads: CASSLGGRGQYEQYF. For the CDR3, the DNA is TGTGCCAGCAGCTTAGGGGGTCGGGGGCAATACGAGCAGTACTTC. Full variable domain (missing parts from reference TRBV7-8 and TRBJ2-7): GAGVSQSPRYKVAKRGQDVALRCDPISGHVSLFWYQQALGQGPEFLTYFQNEAQLDKSGLPSDRFFAERPEGSVSTLKIQRTQQEDSAVYLCASSLGGRGQYEQYFGPGTRLTVT.

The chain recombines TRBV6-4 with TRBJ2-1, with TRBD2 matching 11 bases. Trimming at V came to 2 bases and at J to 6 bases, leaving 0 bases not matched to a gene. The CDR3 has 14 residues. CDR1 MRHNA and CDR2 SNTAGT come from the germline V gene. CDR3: CASSDGTSGNEQFF. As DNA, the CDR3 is TGTGCCAGCAGTGACGGGACTAGCGGCAATGAGCAGTTCTTC.

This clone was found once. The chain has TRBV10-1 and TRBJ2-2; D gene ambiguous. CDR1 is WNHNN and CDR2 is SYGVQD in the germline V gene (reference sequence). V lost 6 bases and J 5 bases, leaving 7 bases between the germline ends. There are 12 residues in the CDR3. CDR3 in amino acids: CASSLGTGELFF. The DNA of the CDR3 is TGCGCCAGCAGCTTAGGTACCGGGGAGCTGTTTTTT.

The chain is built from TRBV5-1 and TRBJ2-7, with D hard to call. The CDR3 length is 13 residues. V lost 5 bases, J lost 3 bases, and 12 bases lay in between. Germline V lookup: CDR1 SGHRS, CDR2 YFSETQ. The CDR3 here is CASRSDPYYEQYF. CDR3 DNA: TGCGCCAGCAGATCGGATCCCTACTACGAGCAGTACTTC. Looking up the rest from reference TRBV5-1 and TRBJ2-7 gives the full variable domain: KAGVTQTPRYLIKTRGQQVTLSCSPISGHRSVSWYQQTPGQGLQFLFEYFSETQRNKGNFPGRFSGRQFSNSRSEMNVSTLELGDSALYLCASRSDPYYEQYFGPGTRLTVT.

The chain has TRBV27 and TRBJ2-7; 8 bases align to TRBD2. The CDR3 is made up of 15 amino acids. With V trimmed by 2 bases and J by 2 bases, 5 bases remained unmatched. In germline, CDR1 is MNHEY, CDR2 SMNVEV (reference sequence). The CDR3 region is CASSLAGTRPYEQYF. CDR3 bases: TGTGCCAGCAGTTTAGCCGGGACTAGGCCCTACGAGCAGTACTTC.

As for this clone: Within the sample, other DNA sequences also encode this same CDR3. This CDR3 is CASSEVGANTIYF. The CDR3, as DNA: TGTGCCAGCAGTGAAGTAGGGGCAAACACCATATATTTT. The J gene is TRBJ1-3, the V gene TRBV6-1; D might be TRBD1 (5 bases). The CDR3 is made up of 13 amino acids. Germline values: CDR1 MNHNS, CDR2 SASEGT. Trimming removed 1 base at V and 6 bases at J, with 7 bases between.

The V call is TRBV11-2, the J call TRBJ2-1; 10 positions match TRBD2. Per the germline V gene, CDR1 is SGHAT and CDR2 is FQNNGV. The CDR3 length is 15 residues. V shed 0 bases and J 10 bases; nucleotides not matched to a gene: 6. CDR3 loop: CASSLESGGAREQFF. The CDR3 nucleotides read TGTGCCAGCAGCTTAGAGAGCGGGGGGGCACGCGAGCAGTTCTTC.

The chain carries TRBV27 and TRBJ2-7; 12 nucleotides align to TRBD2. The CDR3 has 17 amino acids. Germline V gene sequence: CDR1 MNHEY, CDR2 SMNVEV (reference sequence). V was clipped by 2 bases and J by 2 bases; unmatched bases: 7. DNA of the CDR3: TGTGCCAGCAGTTTAGGGGGGACTAGCGGGTTACCCTACGAGCAGTACTTC. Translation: CASSLGGTSGLPYEQYF.

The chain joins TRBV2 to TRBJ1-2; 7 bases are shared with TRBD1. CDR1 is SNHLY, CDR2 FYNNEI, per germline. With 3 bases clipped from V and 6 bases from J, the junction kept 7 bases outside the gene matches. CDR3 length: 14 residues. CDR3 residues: CASSDRRTGNGYTF. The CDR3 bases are TGTGCCAGCAGTGACCGGCGGACAGGAAATGGCTACACCTTC.

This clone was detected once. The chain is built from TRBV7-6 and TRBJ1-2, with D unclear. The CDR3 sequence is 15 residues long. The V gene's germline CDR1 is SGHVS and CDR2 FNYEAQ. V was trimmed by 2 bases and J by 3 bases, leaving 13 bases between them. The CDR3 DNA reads TGTGCCAGCAGCTTAACTTCGCAAGGGTACTATGGCTACACCTTC. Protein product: CASSLTSQGYYGYTF.

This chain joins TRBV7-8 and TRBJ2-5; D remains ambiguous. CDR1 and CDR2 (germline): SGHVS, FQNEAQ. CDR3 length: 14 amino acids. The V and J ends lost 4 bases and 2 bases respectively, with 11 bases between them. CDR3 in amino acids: CASSYDWAQETQYF. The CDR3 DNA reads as TGTGCCAGCAGCTATGATTGGGCACAAGAGACCCAGTACTTC.

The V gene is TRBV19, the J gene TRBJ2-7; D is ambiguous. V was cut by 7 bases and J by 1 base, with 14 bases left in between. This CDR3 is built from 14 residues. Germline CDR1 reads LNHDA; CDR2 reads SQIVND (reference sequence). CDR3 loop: CASTPDLGSYEQYF. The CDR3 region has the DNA TGTGCCAGTACCCCTGACTTGGGGTCCTACGAGCAGTACTTC.